This record looks at one TCR beta chain sequence and its context. Its antigen is as yet unknown. Trimming took off 1 base at V and 6 bases at J, with 10 bases between the two ends. Germline V lookup: CDR1 LNHDA, CDR2 SQIVND (reference sequence). This CDR3 spans 14 amino acids. Unique molecular identifiers were incorporated during preparation of the TCRbeta library. TCRdb re-called the PCR reads with MiXCR, one entry per CDR3 protein. The data contain 300,000 to 350,000 distinct CDR3 sequences, 20% to 30% of them singletons. The record originates from a study of T-cell reconstitution after alpha-beta-depleted transplantation in children. The study's findings and limits: About two months after transplant, alpha-beta T cells reportedly came from several hundred expanded graft clones. Newly produced T cells mostly provided counts and TCRbeta diversity after one year, as hyperexpanded clones declined. The study traced high day-60 TCRbeta diversity in some patients to surviving recipient T cells and thymic progenitors.

This TCR derives from a male patient under 18 who had a stem cell transplant for acute lymphoblastic leukemia, so the T cells may come from the graft donor. V is TRBV19 and J is TRBJ1-5; D perhaps matches TRBD1 (5 bases). Source: PBMCs, mostly from graft donor cells, taken 180 days after TCRalphabeta/CD19-depleted stem cell transplant. The CDR3 sequence is CASSIVGGSQPQHF. As DNA, the CDR3 is TGTGCCAGTAGTATAGTTGGGGGGAGTCAGCCCCAGCATTTT.